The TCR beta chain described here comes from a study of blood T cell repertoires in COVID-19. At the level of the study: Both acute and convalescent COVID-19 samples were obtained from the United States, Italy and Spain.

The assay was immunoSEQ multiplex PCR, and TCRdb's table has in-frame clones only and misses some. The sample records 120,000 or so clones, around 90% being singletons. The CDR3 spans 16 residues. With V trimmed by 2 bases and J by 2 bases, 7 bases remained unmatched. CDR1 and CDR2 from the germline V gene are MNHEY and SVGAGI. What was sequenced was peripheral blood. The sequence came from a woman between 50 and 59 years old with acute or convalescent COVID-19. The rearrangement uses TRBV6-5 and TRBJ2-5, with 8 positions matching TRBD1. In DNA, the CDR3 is TGTGCCAGCAGTTACGCCGGACAGGGAAAACAAGAGACCCAGTACTTC. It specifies CASSYAGQGKQETQYF.